The 12 T cell receptor beta chains reported below all come from one sample, sequenced in a study of blood T cell repertoires in COVID-19. The data were produced by immunoSEQ multiplex PCR, yet TCRdb's version contains in-frame clones alone and is incomplete. The sample yields roughly 250,000 clones, 84% seen once. The sequencing input was peripheral blood. Receptors were obtained from a man over 45 with active or convalescent COVID-19.

A remark on this clone: Other DNA sequences in the sample encode the same CDR3. The CDR3 region has the DNA TGTGCCAGCAGCCAAGGAGGGAATTCACCCCTCCACTTT. This codes for CASSQGGNSPLHF. The chain joins TRBV3-1 (or the pseudogene TRBV3-2) to TRBJ1-6, with D unclear. CDR3 length: 13 residues. Per germline, CDR1 LGHDT and CDR2 YNNKEL (reference sequence). Trimming took off 1 base at V and 7 bases at J, with 5 bases between the two ends.

The genes are TRBV15 and TRBJ2-1, with D uncertain. The CDR3 is 13 residues long. The germline V gene has CDR1 LNHNV and CDR2 YYDKDF (reference sequence). Between the trimmed V and J ends, which lost 8 bases and 0 bases, there was a span of 8 bases. CDR3 amino acids: CATAGFSYNEQFF. The CDR3 coding sequence is TGTGCCACCGCTGGCTTCTCCTACAATGAGCAGTTCTTC.

This clone was recorded a few times. V gene TRBV19 combines with J gene TRBJ2-2; 9 bases map to TRBD1. This CDR3 region has 15 residues. V lost 1 base, J lost 3 bases, and 0 bases stayed unmatched. The germline gives CDR1 LNHDA, CDR2 SQIVND (reference sequence). The chain's CDR3 is CASSIGDRDTGELFF. The CDR3 bases are TGTGCCAGTAGTATAGGGGACAGGGACACCGGGGAGCTGTTTTTT.

This clone was seen only a few times. This rearrangement joins TRBV5-1 to TRBJ1-6, with D hard to call. CDR3 size: 14 residues. CDR1 is SGHRS, CDR2 YFSETQ, per germline. Trimming took off 4 bases at V and 7 bases at J, with 12 bases between the two ends. The CDR3 region has the DNA TGCGCCAGCAGCCAAGACGGGTTGAATTCACCCCTCCACTTT. Translating gives CASSQDGLNSPLHF.

This chain uses TRBV25-1 with TRBJ2-3; D is unclear. Trimming took 7 bases from V and 4 from J, leaving 18 bases between them. The CDR3 length is 15 residues. Germline V lookup: CDR1 MGHDK, CDR2 SYGVNS. In DNA form, the CDR3 reads TGTGCCAGCAACGAAGCAGGTGCCCAGGCAGATACGCAGTATTTT. This codes for CASNEAGAQADTQYF.

The CDR3 region is CASSTSHRGQSYF. CDR3 DNA sequence: TGTGCCAGCAGCACCTCTCACAGGGGGCAGAGCTACTTC. The V gene is TRBV5-8, the J gene TRBJ2-7; 9 nucleotides agree with TRBD1. CDR3 length: 13 residues. The junction had 12 bases not matched to a gene; V was cut back by 4 bases and J by 13 bases. CDR1 SGHTS and CDR2 YDEGEE come from the germline V gene.

The rearrangement links TRBV29-1 to TRBJ1-1, with a possible D match to TRBD1 (5 bases). Trimming removed 5 bases from V and 3 bases from J, with 13 bases in between. Germline V gene data show CDR1 as SQVTM and CDR2 as ANQGSEA. This CDR3 is 13 amino acids long. CDR3 sequence reads: CSVRSGMDTEAFF. CDR3 nucleotides: TGCAGCGTTCGCTCAGGGATGGACACTGAAGCTTTCTTT.

V is TRBV10-3 and J is TRBJ2-7; TRBD1 agrees at 9 bases. Germline V gives CDR1 ENHRY, CDR2 SYGVKD. The CDR3 runs 14 residues. V gave up 7 bases and J gave up 5 bases; unmatched junction bases: 9. For the CDR3, the DNA is TGTGCCATCACTAGGGACAGGGATTACGACGAGCAGTACTTC. Translation gives CAITRDRDYDEQYF.

The gene calls are TRBV7-8 and TRBJ2-7, with unresolved D. The length of the CDR3 is 15 residues. With 5 bases removed from V and 1 base from J, the gap between germline ends came to 15 bases. The germline gives CDR1 SGHVS, CDR2 FQNEAQ. CDR3 amino acids: CASSPRSSPSYEQYF. The DNA for the CDR3 is TGTGCCAGCAGCCCGAGGTCCTCCCCTTCCTACGAGCAGTACTTC. The full variable domain, with the rest looked up from reference TRBV7-8 and TRBJ2-7, is GAGVSQSPRYKVAKRGQDVALRCDPISGHVSLFWYQQALGQGPEFLTYFQNEAQLDKSGLPSDRFFAERPEGSVSTLKIQRTQQEDSAVYLCASSPRSSPSYEQYFGPGTRLTVT.

The chain employs TRBV2 and TRBJ2-1; 8 bases are a match to TRBD2. The germline V gene has CDR1 SNHLY and CDR2 FYNNEI. V was clipped by 7 bases and J by 7 bases; unmatched bases: 6. CDR3 length: 13 residues. CDR3 bases: TGTGCCAGCAAGAATAGCGGGGTAAATGAGCAGTTCTTC. It translates to CASKNSGVNEQFF.

This chain uses TRBV9 with TRBJ2-1; 7 bases align to TRBD2. With V trimmed by 2 bases and J by 8 bases, 10 bases remained unmatched. The CDR3 contains 15 residues. Germline V gene data show CDR1 as SGDLS and CDR2 as YYNGEE. Here the CDR3 DNA reads TGTGCCAGCAGCGTGGCGGGAGATCTGTCGGATGAGCAGTTCTTC. This translates into CASSVAGDLSDEQFF.

The rearrangement uses TRBV6-6 and TRBJ2-7, with D possibly TRBD1 on 5 matching bases. Deletions cut 5 bases from V and 3 bases from J, with 8 bases between. The CDR3 has 12 amino acids. Germline V gives CDR1 MNHNY, CDR2 SVGAGI (reference sequence). This chain's CDR3 is CASSIDSYEQYF. CDR3 in DNA: TGTGCCAGCAGTATTGACAGCTACGAGCAGTACTTC.